The sequence of this T cell receptor (beta chain) was determined in a study of beta chain features in type 1 diabetes. Study context: Patients did not differ from healthy donors in age, gender or cell yield.

Via the markers CD45RO/CCR7/CD25/CD127/CD95/CD27, stem cell-like memory, regulatory, central memory and naive CD4+ cells were sorted. What was sequenced were expressed TCRB transcripts, since all of the isolated RNA had been reverse transcribed. Measured with immunoSEQ multiplex PCR; TCRdb has only the in-frame clones, and not every one. The sample lists around 13,000 clones, more than 40% occurring once. The CDR3 runs 13 residues. The germline V gene encodes CDR1 MGHRA and CDR2 YSYEKL. The J gene is TRBJ2-5, the V gene TRBV4-1, with unresolved D. The J call may not be correct, given that the DNA end is closer to TRBJ2-7. This TCR was sampled from a man between 18 and 29 years old in good health. Material: stem cell memory CD4+ T cells from blood. Written as DNA, the CDR3 is TGCGCCAGCAGCCAAGAGATCCTGTACGAGCAGTACTTC. As protein: CASSQEILYEQYF.